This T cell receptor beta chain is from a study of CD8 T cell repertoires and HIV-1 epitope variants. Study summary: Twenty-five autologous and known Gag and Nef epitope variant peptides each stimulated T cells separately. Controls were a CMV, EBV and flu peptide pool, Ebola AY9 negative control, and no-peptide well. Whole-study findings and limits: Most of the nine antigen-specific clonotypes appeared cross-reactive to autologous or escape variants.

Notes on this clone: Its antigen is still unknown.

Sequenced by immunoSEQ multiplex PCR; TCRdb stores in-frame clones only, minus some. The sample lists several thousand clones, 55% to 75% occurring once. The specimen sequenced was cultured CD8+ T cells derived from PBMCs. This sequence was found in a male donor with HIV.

CDR3 nucleotide sequence: TGCGCCAGCAGCTTGGGGGGTGCCTCAGATACGCAGTATTTT. This encodes CASSLGGASDTQYF. The rearrangement joins TRBV5-1 to TRBJ2-3, with D unclear. Trimming took off 0 bases at V and 4 bases at J, with 9 bases between the two ends. Germline V gene sequence: CDR1 SGHRS, CDR2 YFSETQ. This CDR3 is built from 14 residues.